This T cell receptor (delta chain) was sequenced for a study of Vδ1+ human thymocytes. Study-level results: In the thymus, TRG and TRD repertoires looked highly polyclonal with Gaussian CDR3 lengths.

Only a few counts were recorded for this clone. The antigen remains undetermined. Additional DNA sequences in this sample encode the identical CDR3. The template was reverse-transcribed extracted RNA. Multiplex PCR used pooled V-gene forward primers and a constant-region reverse primer to amplify CDR3s. TCRdb called clones anew from the multiplex PCR reads with CATT. Of around 76,000 delta-chain clones in the sample, around 35% were seen once. Deletions cut 0 bases from V and 0 bases from J, with 11 bases between. The CDR3 extends over 16 amino acids. Looked up from germline, CDR1 is TSWWSYY and CDR2 is QGS.

The sample taken for sequencing was Vdelta1+ gamma-delta thymocytes from the thymus. The subset denotes: FACS-sorted CD3+ TCRalphabeta- TCRVdelta1+ TCRVdelta2- thymocytes. This TCR came from a boy younger than two who had congenital heart surgery. The rearrangement links TRDV1 to TRDJ1; D unclear. For the CDR3, the DNA is TGTGCTCTTGGGGAACTGAGGCCCCCCTACACCGATAAACTCATCTTT. As protein: CALGELRPPYTDKLIF.